The TCR beta chain described here comes from a study of T cell responses to AZD1222 COVID-19 vaccine (dated by TCRdb to 2020 to 2022). At the level of the whole study: AZD1222 recipients with second doses at about 4 weeks or about 12 weeks were pooled, because spike-specific TCR depth and breadth did not differ between schedules. TCR sequencing covered over 230 trial participants: some 210 given two doses of AZD1222 and around 26 given two doses of MenACWY control vaccine. Trial participants were enrolled into age subgroups of 18-55, 56-69 and 70-plus years, which contained roughly 140, 27 and 60 TCR-sequenced participants, respectively.

Points the paper makes about the study in general: Conclusions about previously exposed vaccinees were limited because only six AZD1222 recipients were SARS-CoV-2 seropositive at baseline. In the small 56-69-year group, the increase in depth fell short of significance, most likely because of low power. Because no day 14 peak-response samples were available, the repertoires could be characterized only after the peak T cell response. CD4 TCRs associated with the vaccine covered the entire spike protein, and the dominant responses were in regions 160-218 and 743-854. Nearly half of unique spike-specific TCRs reportedly recognized epitopes outside regions mutated in the B.1.351 and B.1.1.7 variants. Participants were mostly white British, with more females than males. The authors suggested clonal diversity may have been underestimated. A significant rise in spike-specific TCR breadth and depth was observed after two AZD1222 doses relative to day 0 and relative to MenACWY recipients.

The sample's time point, from its label and the paper: baseline before first vaccination. The vaccinee samples were drawn from two UK trials, COV001 and COV002, one of which was a single-blind randomized controlled phase 2/3 trial testing AZD1222 (ChAdOx1 nCoV-19) in healthy adults. Trial participant PBMC samples were collected at day 0 and day 28 after the second dose for TCRbeta chain sequencing. The CDR3 regions of human TCRbeta chains were analyzed by immunosequencing. The paper's processing steps were these. TCRs in the repertoires were matched against a reference library of SARS-CoV-2-specific TCRs that had been generated with the MIRA antigen-specificity platform. Breadth was defined as the fraction of unique TCRs that were SARS-CoV-2-associated. Depth was defined as the fraction of total T cells that were SARS-CoV-2-associated. Using the MIRA data, each spike-specific TCR was mapped to the spike region that the TCR reacts to and placed in a CD4 or CD8 class. Log10-transformed breadth and depth values were compared by one-way ANOVA with Sidak's multiple comparisons tests. TCRdb obtained this table from immuneACCESS and retained in-frame rearrangements with V and J assigned. These tables miss some clones; where compared with another copy, unresolved V genes account for less than half of the shortfall, and the remainder is unexplained. V, J and clone size derive from that table, while D and trimming were established from the DNA sequence. This sample is represented by tens of thousands of clones; roughly 90% of them were singletons. The ten largest clones capture over 20% of the sample.

Comment on this clone: This receptor's antigen is unknown. No quality values exist for individual bases; no much larger clone is one base distant.

V gives up 11 bases and J gives up 0 bases, and the segment between their germline ends measures 13 bases. Based on the germline V gene, the CDR1 and CDR2 sequences are ENHRY and SYGVKD. From cysteine to phenylalanine, the CDR3 is 13 amino acids long. Only the CDR3 DNA is retained, 39 bases long and in frame from the first base. The sequenced sample was peripheral blood, obtained on day 0 of AZD1222 vaccination. This sequence originates from an adult in good health. Recombination linked TRBV10-3 to TRBJ1-1, and possibly TRBD1, on 5 matching bases. The CDR3 amino acid sequence is: CAALGTVNTEAFF. The sequenced DNA is TGTGCCGCTCTAGGGACGGTGAACACTGAAGCTTTCTTT.